Each of the 7 T cell receptor beta chains below was sequenced from the same sample in a study of blood T cell repertoires in COVID-19. The table came from immunoSEQ multiplex PCR; TCRdb's copy has only in-frame clones and leaves some out. There are approximately 150,000 clones in the sample; approximately 82% occur only once, and under 15% lies in the top ten. The sequencing input was peripheral blood. These receptor sequences come from a man between 65 and 85 years old who had recovered from COVID-19.

This chain uses TRBV24-1 with TRBJ2-1, with 7 bases identical to TRBD2. Per the germline V gene, CDR1 is KGHDR and CDR2 is SFDVKD. The CDR3 is 16 residues long. V was pared by 3 bases and J by 7 bases, with 11 bases of the junction left unmatched. The CDR3 DNA sequence: TGTGCCACCAGTGATCCGTCCACGGCGGGAGTTAATGAGCAGTTCTTC. Amino acid sequence: CATSDPSTAGVNEQFF.

The chain joins TRBV3-1 (or the pseudogene TRBV3-2) to TRBJ2-7, with 7 nucleotides matching TRBD2. The length of the CDR3 is 14 residues. The germline V gene has CDR1 LGHDT and CDR2 YNNKEL (reference sequence). Unmatched junction bases numbered 9, after V lost 6 bases and J lost 4 bases. CDR3 nucleotide sequence: TGTGCCAGCAGTCCCCGGGGACTACCTTACGAGCAGTACTTC. Protein sequence: CASSPRGLPYEQYF.

This chain connects TRBV9 to TRBJ2-1; perhaps TRBD2 as D (5 bases). Germline V gene lookup returns CDR1 SGDLS and CDR2 YYNGEE. CDR3 length: 15 residues. V was shortened by 0 bases and J by 4 bases, with 11 bases between the two germline ends. Here the CDR3 DNA reads TGTGCCAGCAGCGTAGGAGCGGAGGCGTACAATGAGCAGTTCTTC. Translation gives CASSVGAEAYNEQFF. Variable domain in full (rest from reference TRBV9 and TRBJ2-1): DSGVTQTPKHLITATGQRVTLRCSPRSGDLSVYWYQQSLDQGLQFLIQYYNGEERAKGNILERFSAQQFPDLHSELNLSSLELGDSALYFCASSVGAEAYNEQFFGPGTRLTVL.

The chain recombines TRBV11-3 with TRBJ2-5; 7 bases agree with TRBD1. In germline, CDR1 is SGHNT, CDR2 YENEEA. J gave up 4 bases and V 5 bases, and 7 bases lay outside the gene matches. The CDR3 covers 14 residues. The CDR3 here is CASSQTGPRETQYF. CDR3 sequence (DNA): TGTGCCAGCAGCCAGACAGGGCCCAGAGAGACCCAGTACTTC.

The V gene is TRBV3-1 (or the pseudogene TRBV3-2), the J gene TRBJ2-3, with TRBD2 matching 9 bases. Trimming cost V 3 bases and J 4 bases; bases outside gene matches: 5. The CDR3 totals 15 residues. Germline V CDR1 and CDR2: LGHDT, YNNKEL (reference sequence). This CDR3 reads CASSHRLAEADTQYF. The CDR3 DNA reads as TGTGCCAGCAGCCACCGACTAGCGGAAGCAGATACGCAGTATTTT.

V is TRBV7-8 and J is TRBJ2-5; 7 nucleotides agree with TRBD1. The V gene end was trimmed by 5 bases and the J gene end by 2 bases; junction bases not matched to a gene: 2. The CDR3 is made up of 13 amino acids. Germline-derived CDR1 and CDR2 are SGHVS and FQNEAQ. The CDR3: CASSRDRQETQYF. CDR3 coding DNA: TGTGCCAGCAGCCGGGACAGACAAGAGACCCAGTACTTC.

The gene calls are TRBV6-1 and TRBJ1-4, with no clear D. The germline V gene has CDR1 MNHNS and CDR2 SASEGT. This CDR3 has 12 amino acids. V was pared by 2 bases and J by 14 bases, with 12 bases between. The CDR3 nucleotides are TGTGCCAGCAGTGAAAAGGAGCCCCGGCTGTTTTTT. Amino acid sequence: CASSEKEPRLFF.